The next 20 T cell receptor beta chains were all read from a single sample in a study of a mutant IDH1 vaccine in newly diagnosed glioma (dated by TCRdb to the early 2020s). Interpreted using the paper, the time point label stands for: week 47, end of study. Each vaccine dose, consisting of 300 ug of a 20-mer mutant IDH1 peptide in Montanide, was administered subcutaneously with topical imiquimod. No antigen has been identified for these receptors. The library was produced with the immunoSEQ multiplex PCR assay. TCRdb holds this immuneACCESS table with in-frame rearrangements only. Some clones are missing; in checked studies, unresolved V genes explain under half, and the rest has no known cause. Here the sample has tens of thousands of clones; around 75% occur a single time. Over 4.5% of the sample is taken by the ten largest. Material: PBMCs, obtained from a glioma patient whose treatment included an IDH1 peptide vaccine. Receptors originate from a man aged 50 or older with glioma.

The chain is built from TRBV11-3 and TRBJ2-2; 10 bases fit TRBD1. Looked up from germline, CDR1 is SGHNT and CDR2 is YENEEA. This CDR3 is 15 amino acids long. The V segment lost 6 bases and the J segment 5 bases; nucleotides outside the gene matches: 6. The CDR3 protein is CASSQGTGVTGELFF. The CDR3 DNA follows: TGTGCCAGCAGTCAGGGGACAGGGGTAACCGGGGAGCTGTTTTTT.

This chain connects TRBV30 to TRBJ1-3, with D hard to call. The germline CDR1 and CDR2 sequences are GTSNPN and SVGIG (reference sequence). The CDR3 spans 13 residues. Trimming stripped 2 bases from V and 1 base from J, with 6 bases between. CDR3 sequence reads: CAWSPHSGNTIYF. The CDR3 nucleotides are TGTGCCTGGAGTCCCCATTCTGGAAACACCATATATTTT.

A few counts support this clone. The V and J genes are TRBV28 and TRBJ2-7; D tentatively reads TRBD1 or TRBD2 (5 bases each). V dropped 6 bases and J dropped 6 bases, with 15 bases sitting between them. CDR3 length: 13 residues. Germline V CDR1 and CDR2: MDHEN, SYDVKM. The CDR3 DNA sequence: TGTGCCAGCAGGGGACCGGCCTCATCCGAGCAGTACTTC. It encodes CASRGPASSEQYF.

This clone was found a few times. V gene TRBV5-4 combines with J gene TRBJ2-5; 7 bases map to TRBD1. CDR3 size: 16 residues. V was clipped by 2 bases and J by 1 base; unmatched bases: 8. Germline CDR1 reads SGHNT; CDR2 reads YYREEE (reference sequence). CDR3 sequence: CASSFGMTGPQETQYF. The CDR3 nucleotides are TGTGCCAGCAGCTTTGGTATGACAGGGCCCCAAGAGACCCAGTACTTC. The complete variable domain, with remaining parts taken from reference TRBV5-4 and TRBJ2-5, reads ETGVTQSPTHLIKTRGQQVTLRCSSQSGHNTVSWYQQALGQGPQFIFQYYREEENGRGNFPPRFSGLQFPNYSSELNVNALELDDSALYLCASSFGMTGPQETQYFGPGTRLLVL.

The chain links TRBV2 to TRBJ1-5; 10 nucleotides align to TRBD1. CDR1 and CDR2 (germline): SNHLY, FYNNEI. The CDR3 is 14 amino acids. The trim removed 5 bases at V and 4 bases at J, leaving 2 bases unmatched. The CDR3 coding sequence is TGTGCCAGCAGTCGGGACAGGGGAAATCAGCCCCAGCATTTT. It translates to CASSRDRGNQPQHF.

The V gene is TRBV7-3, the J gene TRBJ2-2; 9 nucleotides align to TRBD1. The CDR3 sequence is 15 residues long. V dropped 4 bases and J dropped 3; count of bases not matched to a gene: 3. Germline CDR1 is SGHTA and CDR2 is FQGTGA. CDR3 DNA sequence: TGTGCCAGCAGCTATGGGACAGGGTACACCGGGGAGCTGTTTTTT. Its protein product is CASSYGTGYTGELFF.

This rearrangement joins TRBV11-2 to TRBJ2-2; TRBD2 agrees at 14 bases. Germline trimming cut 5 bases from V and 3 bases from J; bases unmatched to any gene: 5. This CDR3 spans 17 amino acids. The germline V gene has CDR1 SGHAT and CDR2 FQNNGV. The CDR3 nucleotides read TGTGCCAGCAGCCGGACTAGCGGGGGGTGGTACACCGGGGAGCTGTTTTTT. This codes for CASSRTSGGWYTGELFF. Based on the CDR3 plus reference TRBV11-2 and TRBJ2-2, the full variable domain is EAGVAQSPRYKIIEKRQSVAFWCNPISGHATLYWYQQILGQGPKLLIQFQNNGVVDDSQLPKDRFSAERLKGVDSTLKIQPAKLEDSAVYLCASSRTSGGWYTGELFFGEGSRLTVL.

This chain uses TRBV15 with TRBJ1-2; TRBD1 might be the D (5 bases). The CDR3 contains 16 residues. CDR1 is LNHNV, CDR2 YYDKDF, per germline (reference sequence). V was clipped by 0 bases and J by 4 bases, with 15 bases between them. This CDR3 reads CATSRDTEGIVYGYTF. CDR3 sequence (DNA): TGTGCCACCAGCAGAGATACGGAGGGGATTGTCTATGGCTACACCTTC.

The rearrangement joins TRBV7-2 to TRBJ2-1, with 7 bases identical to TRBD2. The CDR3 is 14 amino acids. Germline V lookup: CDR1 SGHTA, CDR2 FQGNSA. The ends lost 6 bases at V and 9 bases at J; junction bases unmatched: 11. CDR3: CASSSGTNRIEQFF. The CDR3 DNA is TGTGCCAGCAGTTCCGGGACTAACCGTATTGAGCAGTTCTTC.

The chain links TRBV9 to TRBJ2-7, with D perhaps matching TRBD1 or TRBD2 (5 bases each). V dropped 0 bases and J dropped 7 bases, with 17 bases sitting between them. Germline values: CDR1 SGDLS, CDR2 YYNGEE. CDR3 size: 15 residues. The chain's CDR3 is CASSVAEGLALEQYF. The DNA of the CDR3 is TGTGCCAGCAGCGTAGCTGAGGGGTTGGCCCTGGAGCAGTACTTC.

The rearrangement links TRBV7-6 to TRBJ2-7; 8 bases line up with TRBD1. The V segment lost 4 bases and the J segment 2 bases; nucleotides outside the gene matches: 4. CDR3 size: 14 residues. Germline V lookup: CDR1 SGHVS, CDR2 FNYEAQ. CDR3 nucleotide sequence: TGTGCCAGCAGCTCCGACAGGGGCCCCTACGAGCAGTACTTC. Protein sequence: CASSSDRGPYEQYF.

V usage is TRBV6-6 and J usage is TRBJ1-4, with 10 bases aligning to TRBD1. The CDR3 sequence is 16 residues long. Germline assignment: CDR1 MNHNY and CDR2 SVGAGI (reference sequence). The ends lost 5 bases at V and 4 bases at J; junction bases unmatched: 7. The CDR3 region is CASSTSGTGVNEKLFF. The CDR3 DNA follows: TGTGCCAGCAGTACCTCTGGGACAGGGGTTAATGAAAAACTGTTTTTT.

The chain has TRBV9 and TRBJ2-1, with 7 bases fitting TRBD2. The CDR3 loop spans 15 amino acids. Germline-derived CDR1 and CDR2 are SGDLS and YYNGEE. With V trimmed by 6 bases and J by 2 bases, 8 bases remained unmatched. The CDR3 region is CASTPGRETYNEQFF. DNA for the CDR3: TGTGCCAGCACCCCCGGGCGGGAGACCTACAATGAGCAGTTCTTC.

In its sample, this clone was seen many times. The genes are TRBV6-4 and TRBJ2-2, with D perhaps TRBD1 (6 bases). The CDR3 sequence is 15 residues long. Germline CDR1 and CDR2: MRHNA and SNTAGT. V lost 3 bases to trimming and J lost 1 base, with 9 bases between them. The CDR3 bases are TGTGCCAGCAGTGAAGAGACAGGGAACACCGGGGAGCTGTTTTTT. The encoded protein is CASSEETGNTGELFF.

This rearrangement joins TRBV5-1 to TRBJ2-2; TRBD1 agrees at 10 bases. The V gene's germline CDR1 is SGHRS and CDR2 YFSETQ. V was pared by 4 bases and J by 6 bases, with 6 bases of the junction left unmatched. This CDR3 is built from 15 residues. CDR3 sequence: CASSPGTGVAGELFF. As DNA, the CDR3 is TGCGCCAGCAGCCCCGGGACAGGGGTGGCCGGGGAGCTGTTTTTT.

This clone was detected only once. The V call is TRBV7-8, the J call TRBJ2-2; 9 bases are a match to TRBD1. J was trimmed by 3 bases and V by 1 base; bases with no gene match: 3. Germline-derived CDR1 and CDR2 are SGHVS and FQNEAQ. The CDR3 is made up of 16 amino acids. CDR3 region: CASSLGTGGYTGELFF. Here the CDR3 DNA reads TGTGCCAGCAGCTTAGGAACAGGGGGCTACACCGGGGAGCTGTTTTTT.

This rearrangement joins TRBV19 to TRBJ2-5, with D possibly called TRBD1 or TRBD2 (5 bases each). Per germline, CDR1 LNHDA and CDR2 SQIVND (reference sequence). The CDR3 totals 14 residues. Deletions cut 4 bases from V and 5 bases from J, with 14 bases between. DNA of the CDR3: TGTGCCAGTAGTACCGGGACGGCTGGCGAGACCCAGTACTTC. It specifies CASSTGTAGETQYF.

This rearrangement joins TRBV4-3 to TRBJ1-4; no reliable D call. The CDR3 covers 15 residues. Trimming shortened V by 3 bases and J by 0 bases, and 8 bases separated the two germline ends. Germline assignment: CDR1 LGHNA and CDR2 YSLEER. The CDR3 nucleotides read TGCGCCAGCAGCCACTCGTCTGCAACTAATGAAAAACTGTTTTTT. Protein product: CASSHSSATNEKLFF.

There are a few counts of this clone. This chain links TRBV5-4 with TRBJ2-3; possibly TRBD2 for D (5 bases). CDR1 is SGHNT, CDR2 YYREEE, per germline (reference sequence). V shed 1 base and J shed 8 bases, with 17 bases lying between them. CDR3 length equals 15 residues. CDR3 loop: CASSLPSSVTSTQYF. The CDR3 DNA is TGTGCCAGCAGCTTGCCTAGCTCGGTCACCTCTACGCAGTATTTT.

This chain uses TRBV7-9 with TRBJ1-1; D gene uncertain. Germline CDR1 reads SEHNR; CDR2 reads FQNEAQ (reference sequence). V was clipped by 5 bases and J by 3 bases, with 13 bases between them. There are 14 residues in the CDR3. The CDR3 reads CASSVKGPDTEAFF. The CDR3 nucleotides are TGTGCCAGCAGCGTAAAGGGTCCGGACACTGAAGCTTTCTTT.